This TCR beta chain was sequenced during a study of blood T cells in healthy people across ages. Whole-study context: About one barcoded beta molecule per two T cells came from capture by template switching.

The use of a sample-barcoded 5' primer and a J-beta primer mix characterized a second PCR of about 7 to 12 cycles. A tag from a template-switch adaptor with 12 random nucleotides marked each cDNA molecule. Every sample produced at least 3 million CDR3-containing paired-end reads. TCRdb independently ran MiXCR on the 5' RACE reads; one entry per CDR3 protein. The table lists roughly 680,000 distinct CDR3 sequences, roughly 50% of them singletons, with 25% to 35% in the top ten. The CDR3 extends over 15 amino acids. Trimming cost V 1 base and J 2 bases, with 11 bases left between them. Looked up from germline, CDR1 is SEHNR and CDR2 is FQNEAQ (reference sequence).

The chain has TRBV7-9 and TRBJ1-1; D possibly corresponds to TRBD1 (5 bases). The clonotype originates from a woman aged 60-75 years in good health. The sample taken for sequencing was blood. The CDR3 nucleotides read TGTGCCAGCAGCTTAGAGACAGAGCTAAACACTGAAGCTTTCTTT. Its translation: CASSLETELNTEAFF.